A selection of T cell receptor beta chains follows, all from one sample in a study of T cell responses to AZD1222 COVID-19 vaccine. Only in-frame clones appear in the TCRdb table, and some are missing; sequencing was by immunoSEQ multiplex PCR. The data show fewer than 120,000 clones, with about 95% seen just once and approximately 2.9% held by the top ten. The sequenced sample was peripheral blood, obtained 28 days after the second AZD1222 dose. Every receptor here comes from an adult who received the AZD1222 COVID-19 vaccine. The CDR3 runs from the conserved cysteine through the conserved F or W. D genes are given only for firm matches. A clone size is listed for some rows: how often the clone was seen (once, few, many), or a class if it is expanded.

cdr3_length,d_call,clone_size,v_call,j_call,cdr3_nt,cdr3_aa
13,-,-,TRBV6-5,TRBJ2-7,TGTGCCAGCAGGGTCTGGGGATCTTACGAGCAGTACTTC,CASRVWGSYEQYF
15,-,-,TRBV5-1,TRBJ1-2,TGCGCCAGCAGCCAGGAGGCCCAGGGCGACTATGGCTACACCTTC,CASSQEAQGDYGYTF
16,-,-,TRBV29-1,TRBJ2-6,TGCAGCGTTATGGTACAGTGGACCTCTGGGGCCAACGTCCTGACTTTC,CSVMVQWTSGANVLTF
17,-,-,TRBV4-1,TRBJ1-2,TGCGCCAGCAGCCAAGGATGGGGGCAGTACGGTGGCTATGGCTACACCTTC,CASSQGWGQYGGYGYTF
11,-,-,TRBV5-6,TRBJ1-1,TGTGCCAGCAGCATCCGACAGGAAGCTTTCTTT,CASSIRQEAFF
14,-,-,TRBV4-2,TRBJ1-5,TGTGCCAGTGGAAGGCTAGTAGGCAATCAGCCCCAGCATTTT,CASGRLVGNQPQHF
16,TRBD1,-,TRBV5-6,TRBJ1-1,TGTGCCAGCAGCTTTTTCGGGACAGGGGGATTCACTGAAGCTTTCTTT,CASSFFGTGGFTEAFF
16,-,-,TRBV19,TRBJ2-2,TGTGCCAGTAGTCCCTGGACACCCCGGGACACCGGGGAGCTGTTTTTT,CASSPWTPRDTGELFF
16,TRBD1,-,TRBV5-4,TRBJ1-2,TGTGCCAGCAGCAACCCCCACGGACAGGGGAGTGGTGGCTACACCTTC,CASSNPHGQGSGGYTF
15,-,once,TRBV9,TRBJ1-1,TGTGCCAGCAGCGTAGCCCGCGGGGGCTGGACTGAAGCTTTCTTT,CASSVARGGWTEAFF
13,-,-,TRBV12-3/TRBV12-4,TRBJ2-7,TGTGCCAGCAGTTTCTCAGGGACGAAGGAGCAGTACTTC,CASSFSGTKEQYF
16,TRBD2,-,TRBV10-2,TRBJ2-1,TGCGCCAGCAGCCGGGTCGGGACTAGCTCCTACAATGAGCAGTTCTTC,CASSRVGTSSYNEQFF
14,-,-,TRBV7-2,TRBJ2-1,TGTGCCAGCAGGATGGATCTAATCTACAATGAGCAGTTCTTC,CASRMDLIYNEQFF
12,-,-,TRBV5-6,TRBJ2-5,TGTGCCAGCAGCCATACTCAAGAGACCCAGTACTTC,CASSHTQETQYF
13,-,few,TRBV11-2,TRBJ1-5,TGTGCCAGCAGCTTAGATGGGGATCAGCCCCAGCATTTT,CASSLDGDQPQHF
13,-,-,TRBV19,TRBJ1-5,TGTGCCAGTAGTATGGGGTGGGGCCAGCCCCAGCATTTT,CASSMGWGQPQHF
12,-,-,TRBV12-3/TRBV12-4,TRBJ1-1,TGTGCCAGCAGCGCTGGACAGAAAAAAGCTTTCTTT,CASSAGQKKAFF
14,-,-,TRBV5-6,TRBJ1-6,TGTGCCAGCAGCCCCGGGACAATGAATTCACCCCTCCACTTT,CASSPGTMNSPLHF
15,-,-,TRBV6-5,TRBJ1-2,TGTGCCAGCAAAAAGGACGGAAGAGGTTTCTATGGCTACACCTTC,CASKKDGRGFYGYTF
13,-,-,TRBV10-1,TRBJ1-1,TGCGCCAGCAGTGACCTCCTGGAGACTGAAGCTTTCTTT,CASSDLLETEAFF
16,TRBD2,-,TRBV7-9,TRBJ2-5,TGTGCCAGCAGCCTACGACTAGCGGGGGAACAAGAGACCCAGTACTTC,CASSLRLAGEQETQYF
12,TRBD1,-,TRBV10-3,TRBJ1-1,TGTGCCATTGGACAGGGGAATACTGAAGCTTTCTTT,CAIGQGNTEAFF
12,-,-,TRBV7-9,TRBJ2-5,TGTGCCAGCAGCAACCAACGGGAGACCCAGTACTTC,CASSNQRETQYF
19,-,once,TRBV5-5,TRBJ1-1,TGTGCCAGCAGCTTGGTATCAGGGACGGGAGTCTATTTGAACACTGAAGCTTTCTTT,CASSLVSGTGVYLNTEAFF
16,TRBD2,-,TRBV12-5,TRBJ2-7,TGTGCTAGTGGTGGAAACTTAGCGGGAGTGACCTACGAGCAGTACTTC,CASGGNLAGVTYEQYF
14,-,-,TRBV5-5,TRBJ1-5,TGTGCCAGCAGCTTGGAAAAGTATAGGGAGCCCCAGCATTTT,CASSLEKYREPQHF
15,TRBD1,-,TRBV6-5,TRBJ1-4,TGTGCCAGCAGTACAGGACAGGGGACTAATGAAAAACTGTTTTTT,CASSTGQGTNEKLFF
13,-,-,TRBV30,TRBJ1-2,TGTGCCTGGAGTGTGGTCCCAGGTTCTGGCTACACCTTC,CAWSVVPGSGYTF
13,-,-,TRBV29-1,TRBJ1-3,TGCAGCGCCGACGATGGCTCTGGAAACACCATATATTTT,CSADDGSGNTIYF
15,-,-,TRBV3-1/TRBV3-2,TRBJ2-3,TGTGCCAGCAGCCAAGATCGGGCCCGCACAGATACGCAGTATTTT,CASSQDRARTDTQYF
16,-,-,TRBV7-2,TRBJ1-1,TGTGCCAGCAGCTTAGGACAGGCTTGGTTAGGCACTGAAGCTTTCTTT,CASSLGQAWLGTEAFF
11,-,-,TRBV5-1,TRBJ2-5,TGCGCCAGCAGCTGGGGGGAGACCCAGTACTTC,CASSWGETQYF
12,TRBD1,-,TRBV2,TRBJ1-1,TGTGCCAGCAGTGATGGGACAGAATCCGGCCTCTTT,CASSDGTESGLF
13,-,-,TRBV7-7,TRBJ1-6,TGTGCCAGTTCCACAGGGAATAATTCACCCCTCCACTTT,CASSTGNNSPLHF
14,-,-,TRBV6-6,TRBJ1-1,TGTGCCAGCAGTTACTCACGAGGGGGCACTGAAGCTTTCTTT,CASSYSRGGTEAFF
20,TRBD1,-,TRBV10-3,TRBJ1-2,TGTGCCATCAGTGAGTCGGGGTATACCGGGACAGCCCGCGGGAACTATGGCTACACCTTC,CAISESGYTGTARGNYGYTF
16,-,-,TRBV3-1/TRBV3-2,TRBJ2-5,TGTGCCAGCCACGAGGGGGCGGGGGCGCCCTCAGGGACCCAGTACTTC,CASHEGAGAPSGTQYF
14,TRBD1,-,TRBV6-5,TRBJ1-5,TGTGCCAGCAGCCCGACAGGGGAAACTCAGCCCCAGCATTTT,CASSPTGETQPQHF
17,-,-,TRBV28,TRBJ2-4,TGTGCCAGCAGTTTATCCCCAAGGCTAGCGAACAAAAACATTCAGTACTTC,CASSLSPRLANKNIQYF
14,-,-,TRBV20-1,TRBJ1-2,TGCAGTGCTAGTCCCCGTCTATCTAACTATGGCTACACCTTC,CSASPRLSNYGYTF
15,TRBD1,-,TRBV7-2,TRBJ1-4,TGTGCCAGCAGCCAGACAGGGACAACTAATGAAAAACTGTTTTTT,CASSQTGTTNEKLFF
15,TRBD1,-,TRBV7-6,TRBJ1-6,TGTGCCAGCAGCTTAATGCAGGGGGATAATTCACCCCTCCACTTT,CASSLMQGDNSPLHF